The 5 T cell receptor beta chains presented below share a single source sample, sequenced in a study of immune evolution from preneoplasia to lung adenocarcinoma (dated by TCRdb to the early 2020s). The receptor library was made with the immunoSEQ multiplex PCR assay. TCRdb provides this immuneACCESS table in a form limited to in-frame rearrangements. Some clones are lacking; in checked studies, under half of them reflect an unresolved V gene, and why the rest are absent is not known. The sample yields 2,000 to 2,500 clones; around 75% were counted once. The ten largest make up approximately 9.2% of the sample. Sequencing input: FFPE minimally invasive lung adenocarcinoma tissue. The sample's cell subset or site label is to be understood as: micro-invasive lung adenocarcinoma (MIA). The receptors were gathered from a person aged 60-79 years with lung adenocarcinoma.

V gene TRBV2 combines with J gene TRBJ2-5; 7 bases match TRBD2. The V gene end was trimmed by 7 bases and the J gene end by 5 bases; junction bases not matched to a gene: 10. The germline V gene encodes CDR1 SNHLY and CDR2 FYNNEI. The CDR3 covers 14 residues. Written as DNA, the CDR3 is TGTGCCAGCACCTCCACGGGGAGGGTGGAGACCCAGTACTTC. This translates into CASTSTGRVETQYF.

This clone was seen only a few times. CDR3 DNA: TGTGCCAGCAGCTCTTTCACCGGGACAGAATTTTTGGATGAAGCTTTCTTT. This translates into CASSSFTGTEFLDEAFF. The J gene is TRBJ1-1, the V gene TRBV7-9; 7 positions agree with TRBD1. CDR3 length: 17 residues. Germline CDR1 and CDR2: SEHNR and FQNEAQ (reference sequence). Trimming cost V 4 bases and J 7 bases; bases outside gene matches: 18.

This chain connects TRBV27 to TRBJ1-1; D is perhaps TRBD1 (6 bases). Germline CDR1 is MNHEY and CDR2 is SMNVEV (reference sequence). With 0 bases removed from V and 1 base from J, the gap between germline ends came to 18 bases. This CDR3 region has 18 residues. The DNA for the CDR3 is TGTGCCAGCAGTTTATCGATGTATACAGGGTTCAAGAACACTGAAGCTTTCTTT. Its translation is CASSLSMYTGFKNTEAFF.

The rearrangement joins TRBV6-5 to TRBJ2-1, with TRBD2 identical over 15 bases. The germline V gene encodes CDR1 MNHEY and CDR2 SVGAGI. V dropped 8 bases and J dropped 10; count of bases not matched to a gene: 6. The CDR3 sequence is 14 residues long. CDR3 in DNA: TGTGCCAGCGGGGGGACTAGCGGGGGGCAAGAGCAGTTCTTC. This encodes CASGGTSGGQEQFF.

This clone was counted once. J is TRBJ2-7 and V is TRBV7-6, with D perhaps assigned TRBD1 or TRBD2 (5 bases each). V was shortened by 5 bases and J by 4 bases, with 21 bases between the two germline ends. Germline V gene data show CDR1 as SGHVS and CDR2 as FNYEAQ. The CDR3 length is 16 residues. For the CDR3, the DNA is TGTGCCAGCAGCCCGCCACGGGGCTTGGGGAATTACGAGCAGTACTTC. Translated, it gives CASSPPRGLGNYEQYF. The variable domain in full, with the rest retrieved from reference TRBV7-6 and TRBJ2-7, is GAGVSQSPRYKVTKRGQDVALRCDPISGHVSLYWYRQALGQGPEFLTYFNYEAQQDKSGLPNDRFSAERPEGSISTLTIQRTEQRDSAMYRCASSPPRGLGNYEQYFGPGTRLTVT.